The T cell receptor beta chain under discussion was sequenced for a study of regulatory T cells in long-lasting Graves disease. Investigators prepared the TCR beta libraries by applying iRepertoire HTBI primers and Arm-PCR of CDR3 regions. TCRdb reprocessed the multiplex PCR reads with MiXCR, giving one entry per CDR3 protein. The sample lists fewer than 650,000 distinct CDR3 sequences, around 16% occurring once. Trimming removed 1 base at V and 0 bases at J, with 10 bases between. This CDR3 is built from 15 residues. Germline loops: CDR1 SEHNR, CDR2 FQNEAQ (reference sequence). Described time point: newly diagnosed GD, antithyroid drugs for less than 3 months. The TCR library was made from RNA extracted from PBMCs. All patients originated from an endocrinology department located in Xi'an, China. This clonotype was seen many times. This same sample was also part of a study on T cells in Graves' hyperthyroidism and ophthalmopathy.

The chain links TRBV7-9 to TRBJ2-7; perhaps TRBD1 as D (6 bases). Sequencing was performed on peripheral blood mononuclear cells (PBMCs), taken at new diagnosis, from a patient treated with antithyroid drugs. The TCR originated in a man aged 18 to 30 with Graves disease. CDR3 coding DNA: TGTGCCAGCAGCTTAGGGGACATTTCCTCCTACGAGCAGTACTTC. This translates into CASSLGDISSYEQYF.